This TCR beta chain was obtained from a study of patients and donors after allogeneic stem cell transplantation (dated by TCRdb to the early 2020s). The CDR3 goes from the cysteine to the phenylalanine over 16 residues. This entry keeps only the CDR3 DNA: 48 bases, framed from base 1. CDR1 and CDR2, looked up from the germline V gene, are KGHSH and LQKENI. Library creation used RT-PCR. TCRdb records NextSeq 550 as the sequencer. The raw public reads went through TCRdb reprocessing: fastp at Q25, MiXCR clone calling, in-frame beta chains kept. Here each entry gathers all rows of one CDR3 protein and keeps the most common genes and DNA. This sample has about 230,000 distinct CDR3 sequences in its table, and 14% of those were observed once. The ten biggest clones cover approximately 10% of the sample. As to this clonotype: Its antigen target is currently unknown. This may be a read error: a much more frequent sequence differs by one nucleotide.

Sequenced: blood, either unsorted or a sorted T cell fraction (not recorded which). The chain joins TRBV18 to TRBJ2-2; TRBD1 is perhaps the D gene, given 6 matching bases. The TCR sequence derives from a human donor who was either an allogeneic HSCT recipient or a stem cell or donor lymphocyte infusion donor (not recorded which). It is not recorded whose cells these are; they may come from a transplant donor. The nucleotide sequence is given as TGTGTCAGCTCACCAATGGGACAAAGAGGAACCGGGGAGCTGTTTTTT. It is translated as CVSSPMGQRGTGELFF.